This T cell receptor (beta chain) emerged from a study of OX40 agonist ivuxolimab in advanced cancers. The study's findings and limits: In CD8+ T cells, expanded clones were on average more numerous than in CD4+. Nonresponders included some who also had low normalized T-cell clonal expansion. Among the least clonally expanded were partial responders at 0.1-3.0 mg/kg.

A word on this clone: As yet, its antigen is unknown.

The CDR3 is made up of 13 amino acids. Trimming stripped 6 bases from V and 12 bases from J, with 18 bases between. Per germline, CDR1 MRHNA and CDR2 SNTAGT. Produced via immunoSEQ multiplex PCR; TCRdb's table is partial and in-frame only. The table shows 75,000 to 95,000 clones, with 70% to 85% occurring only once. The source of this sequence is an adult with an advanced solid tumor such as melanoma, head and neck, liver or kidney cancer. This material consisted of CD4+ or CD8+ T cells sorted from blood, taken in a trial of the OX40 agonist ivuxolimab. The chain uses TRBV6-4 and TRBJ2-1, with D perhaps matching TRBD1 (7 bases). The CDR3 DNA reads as TGTGCCAGCAGCGCCACAGGGGAAGCGGGGCAGTTCTTC. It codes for CASSATGEAGQFF.